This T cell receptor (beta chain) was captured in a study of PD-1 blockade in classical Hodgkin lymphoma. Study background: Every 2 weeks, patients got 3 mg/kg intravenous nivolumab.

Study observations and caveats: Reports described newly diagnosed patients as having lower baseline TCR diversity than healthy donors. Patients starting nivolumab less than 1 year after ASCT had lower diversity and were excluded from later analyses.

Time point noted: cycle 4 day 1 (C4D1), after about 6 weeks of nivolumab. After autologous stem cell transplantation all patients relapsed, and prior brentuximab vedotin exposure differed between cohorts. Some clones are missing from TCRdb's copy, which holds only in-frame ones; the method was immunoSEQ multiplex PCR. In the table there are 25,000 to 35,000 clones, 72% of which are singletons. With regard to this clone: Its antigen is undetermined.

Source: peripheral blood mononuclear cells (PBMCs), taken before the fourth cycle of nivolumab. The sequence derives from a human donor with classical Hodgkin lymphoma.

In DNA, the CDR3 is TGTGCCAGTAGTACCCGGAGAGGCACGAACACCGGGGAGCTGTTTTTT. Protein product: CASSTRRGTNTGELFF. This rearrangement joins TRBV19 to TRBJ2-2; D remains unclear. CDR1 is LNHDA, CDR2 SQIVND, per germline (reference sequence). The length of the CDR3 is 16 residues. With 4 bases removed from V and 0 bases from J, the gap between germline ends came to 12 bases.